The present T cell receptor (beta chain) was sequenced within a study of blood T cell repertoires in COVID-19. Study-level information: Spain, Italy and the United States supplied samples that represented acute and convalescent COVID-19. The analysed material was cDNA or gDNA that came from T cells, B-cell-depleted T cells, or PBMCs.

Sequencing was performed with immunoSEQ multiplex PCR; in TCRdb, only in-frame clones are kept and a portion is missing. The data hold over 150,000 clones, with around 88% observed a single time. The CDR3 runs to 15 residues. Germline assignment: CDR1 SGHVS and CDR2 FQNEAQ. V shed 5 bases, J shed 6 bases, and the junction held 10 bases outside the gene matches. This chain joins TRBV7-8 and TRBJ2-1; 7 bases agree with TRBD2. The source material was peripheral blood. The sequence was obtained from a woman in her 70s who had recovered from COVID-19. The CDR3 nucleotides are TGTGCCAGCAGCCCTTGGGACTACCCGGGCAATGAGCAGTTCTTC. Its protein is CASSPWDYPGNEQFF.